The rows below give T cell receptor beta chains drawn from one sample of a study of shared clonotypes between healthy human individuals. Libraries were prepared by immunoSEQ multiplex PCR; TCRdb keeps only in-frame clonotypes and omits some of them. This sample has roughly 1,500,000 clones, with around 98.5% found just once. What was sequenced was naive CD4+ T cells sorted from blood. The source is a man aged 25-40 years in good health. Both conserved end residues are part of each CDR3. D genes are given only for firm matches. Size values are once, few and many counts, or a class for expanded clones, and some rows have none.

j_call | v_call | d_call | clone_size | cdr3_nt | cdr3_aa
TRBJ1-2 | TRBV10-3 | . | . | TGTGCCATCAGTGAGAGATGGGACTACGGCTACACCTTC | CAISERWDYGYTF
TRBJ1-2 | TRBV27 | TRBD1 | once | TGTGCCAGCTTTATTGACAGGGGTAGCTACACCTTC | CASFIDRGSYTF
TRBJ2-2 | TRBV7-9 | TRBD2 | . | TGTGCCAGCAGCTTGGTGGCGGGAGAGGCCGGGGAGCTGTTTTTT | CASSLVAGEAGELFF
TRBJ2-7 | TRBV5-1 | TRBD2 | . | TGCGCCAGCAGCTTGGAGGGTAGCGGGATCTCTGACTTC | CASSLEGSGISDF
TRBJ2-7 | TRBV9 | TRBD2 | . | TGTGCCAGCAGCGTAGGTCTAGCGGGAGGGCCCGGCGGGGAGCAGTACTTC | CASSVGLAGGPGGEQYF
TRBJ1-5 | TRBV5-6 | . | . | TGTGCCAGCAGCTTGGGGGGTTTGAGCAATCAGCCCCAGCATTTT | CASSLGGLSNQPQHF
TRBJ2-7 | TRBV11-2 | . | . | TGTGCCAGCAGCAGAGGCATTCGCGGTAGCTCCTACGAGCAGTACTTC | CASSRGIRGSSYEQYF
TRBJ2-2 | TRBV29-1 | . | . | TGCAGCGTTGTTCCGGTTCCCGGGGAGCTGTTTTTT | CSVVPVPGELFF
TRBJ1-5 | TRBV6-5 | . | . | TGTGCCAGCAGTTACCGGGGCAGTAGCAATCAGCCCCAGCATTTT | CASSYRGSSNQPQHF
TRBJ1-5 | TRBV5-1 | . | . | TGCGCCAGCAGCCCTGGCCAGGGTATGCAGCCCCAGCATTTT | CASSPGQGMQPQHF
TRBJ2-1 | TRBV10-3 | TRBD2 | . | TGTGCCATCAGGCTAGCGGGAAATTCATATGAGCAGTTCTTC | CAIRLAGNSYEQFF
TRBJ2-3 | TRBV29-1 | . | . | TGCAGCGTTGAAGAAGGGTGGGGTACAGATACGCAGTATTTT | CSVEEGWGTDTQYF
TRBJ2-1 | TRBV5-4 | TRBD1 | once | TGTGCCAGCAGCGCAAACAGGGGCAATGAGCAGTTCTTC | CASSANRGNEQFF
TRBJ2-1 | TRBV11-2 | TRBD2 | . | TGTGCCAGCAGCTTAGGCAGCGGGAGCTTATTTCTTAGTGAGCAGTTCTTC | CASSLGSGSLFLSEQFF
TRBJ2-3 | TRBV7-8 | TRBD2 | . | TGTGCCAGCAGCATTGGGACTAGCAGAAGCACAGATACGCAGTATTTT | CASSIGTSRSTDTQYF
TRBJ2-7 | TRBV6-5 | TRBD1 | . | TGTGCCAGCAGTTACACCTACAGGGGGTACGAGCAGTACTTC | CASSYTYRGYEQYF
TRBJ2-3 | TRBV9 | . | . | TGTGCCAGCAGCGTAGGTGTCGGGCAGGACCGGACAGATACGCAGTATTTT | CASSVGVGQDRTDTQYF
TRBJ2-7 | TRBV18 | . | once | TGTGCCAGCTCAGCAAAGGCAGGTGGGACGGACTCCTACGAGCAGTACTTC | CASSAKAGGTDSYEQYF
TRBJ2-5 | TRBV19 | . | . | TGTGCCAGTAACGATCACGGAGCGCGGGAGACCCAGTACTTC | CASNDHGARETQYF
TRBJ2-3 | TRBV2 | . | . | TGTGCCAGCAGTCTACCGGGGGTTACGCAGTATTTT | CASSLPGVTQYF
TRBJ1-1 | TRBV5-1 | . | once | TGCGCCAGCAGCTTGACAGGGAAGGGGAACACTGAAGCTTTCTTT | CASSLTGKGNTEAFF
TRBJ2-1 | TRBV19 | . | . | TGTGCCAGTAGTATAGGATACAATGAGCAGTTCTTC | CASSIGYNEQFF
TRBJ2-3 | TRBV9 | . | . | TGTGCCAGCAGCGCTACCCTTCGTCCAGATACGCAGTATTTT | CASSATLRPDTQYF
TRBJ2-3 | TRBV4-3 | . | . | TGCGCCAGCAGCCAAGATGTAGCGGACTTCACAGATACGCAGTATTTT | CASSQDVADFTDTQYF
TRBJ2-3 | TRBV11-2 | TRBD2 | . | TGTGCCAGCAGCTTATTTGCGGGAGTTGATACGCAGTATTTT | CASSLFAGVDTQYF
TRBJ2-1 | TRBV11-2 | TRBD1 | . | TGTGCCAGCAGCCCTAGAGCAGGACAGGGCTATCGCAATGAGCAGTTCTTC | CASSPRAGQGYRNEQFF
TRBJ2-5 | TRBV4-1 | TRBD2 | . | TGCGCCAGCAGCCCGTCCAGTAGCGGGAGTAGAGAGACCCAGTACTTC | CASSPSSSGSRETQYF
TRBJ2-1 | TRBV7-3 | TRBD2 | . | TGTGCCAGCAGCTCGGGGGGAGTCAAGTTCTTC | CASSSGGVKFF
TRBJ2-2 | TRBV28 | TRBD2 | . | TGTGCCAGCAGTCCGCCCGGGACTAGGGCGAACACCGGGGAGCTGTTTTTT | CASSPPGTRANTGELFF
TRBJ2-7 | TRBV9 | TRBD1 | . | TGTGCCAGCAGCCGGGACAGGAGCCGCTACGAGCAGTACTTC | CASSRDRSRYEQYF
TRBJ1-3 | TRBV9 | . | . | TGTGCCAGCAGCGTAGGGGGGTCCCGCTCTGGAAACACCATATATTTT | CASSVGGSRSGNTIYF
TRBJ2-7 | TRBV6-5 | . | . | TGTGCCAGCGGGAGACAGTCATACGAGCAGTACTTC | CASGRQSYEQYF
TRBJ1-1 | TRBV5-1 | . | . | TGCGCCAGCAGCTTGGATCCGTTAGATCTCAACACTGAAGCTTTCTTT | CASSLDPLDLNTEAFF
TRBJ2-2 | TRBV9 | TRBD2 | once | TGTGCCAGCAGCGTAGGACTAGCGGGTAACACCGGGGAGCTGTTTTTT | CASSVGLAGNTGELFF
TRBJ2-1 | TRBV5-1 | . | . | TGCGCCAGCAGCTTGGACCAGGGGCAGTTCTTC | CASSLDQGQFF
TRBJ2-1 | TRBV18 | . | . | TGTGCCAGCTCACCACCCCTTTGGGAGGGGGCTTTCGATGAGCAGTTCTTC | CASSPPLWEGAFDEQFF
TRBJ2-5 | TRBV7-3 | . | . | TGTGCCAGCAGCTTACACCCAACTACCTTAGAGACCCAGTACTTC | CASSLHPTTLETQYF